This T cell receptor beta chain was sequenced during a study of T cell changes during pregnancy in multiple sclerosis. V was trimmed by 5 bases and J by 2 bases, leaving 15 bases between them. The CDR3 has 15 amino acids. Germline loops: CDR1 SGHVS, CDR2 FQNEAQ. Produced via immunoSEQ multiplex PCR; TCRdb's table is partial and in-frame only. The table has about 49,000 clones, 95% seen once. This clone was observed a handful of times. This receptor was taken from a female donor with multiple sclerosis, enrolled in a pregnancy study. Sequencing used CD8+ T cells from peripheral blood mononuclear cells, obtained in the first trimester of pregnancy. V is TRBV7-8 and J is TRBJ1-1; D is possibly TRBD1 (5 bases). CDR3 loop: CASSPPTDVNTEAFF. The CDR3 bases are TGTGCCAGCAGCCCCCCGACAGACGTAAACACTGAAGCTTTCTTT. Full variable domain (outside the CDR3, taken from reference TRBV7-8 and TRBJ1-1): GAGVSQSPRYKVAKRGQDVALRCDPISGHVSLFWYQQALGQGPEFLTYFQNEAQLDKSGLPSDRFFAERPEGSVSTLKIQRTQQEDSAVYLCASSPPTDVNTEAFFGQGTRLTVV.